The next 11 T cell receptor beta chains were all read from a single sample in a study of T-cell reconstitution after alpha-beta-depleted transplantation in children. Preparation of the TCRbeta library used unique molecular identifiers. MiXCR, run by TCRdb on the PCR reads, gives a single entry per CDR3 protein. Seen here are roughly 250,000 distinct CDR3 sequences, 7.5% to 9.5% observed once, and the top ten hold 6.3%. This specimen was PBMCs, mostly from graft donor cells, taken 180 days after TCRalphabeta/CD19-depleted stem cell transplant. These receptors were collected from a male patient between 10 and 17 years old who had a stem cell transplant for acute lymphoblastic leukemia, so the T cells may come from the graft donor.

This clonotype was recorded many times. V usage is TRBV3-1 and J usage is TRBJ2-5, with 11 bases aligning to TRBD1. The CDR3 is 16 residues long. With 4 bases clipped from V and 5 bases from J, the junction kept 9 bases outside the gene matches. The germline V gene has CDR1 LGHDT and CDR2 YNNKEL (reference sequence). For the CDR3, the DNA is TGTGCCAGCAGCCTCCCCAGGACAGGGGGCCATGAGACCCAGTACTTC. This codes for CASSLPRTGGHETQYF.

This clonotype was found many times. V is TRBV9 and J is TRBJ2-7; TRBD2 matches at 11 bases. Germline CDR1 SGDLS, CDR2 YYNGEE. CDR3 length: 16 amino acids. J lost 4 bases, V lost 3 bases, and 9 bases had no gene match. This chain's CDR3 is CASSAGPSGGPYEQYF. CDR3 nucleotide sequence: TGTGCCAGCAGCGCGGGACCTAGCGGGGGGCCGTACGAGCAGTACTTC.

This clonotype came up many times. The chain uses TRBV20-1 and TRBJ2-5; 7 nucleotides match TRBD2. CDR1 is DFQATT, CDR2 SNEGSKA, per germline (reference sequence). The CDR3 spans 17 residues. J lost 1 base, V lost 7 bases, and 18 bases had no gene match. This chain's CDR3 is CSVKSGRLLTLQETQYF. The CDR3 DNA reads TGCAGTGTGAAGTCCGGGAGGCTACTGACACTCCAAGAGACCCAGTACTTC.

This clonotype was picked up many times. The V and J genes are TRBV10-3 and TRBJ2-6; maybe TRBD2 (5 bases). The germline V and J ends were trimmed by 1 base and 2 bases, with 6 bases remaining between them. The CDR3 totals 15 residues. Germline V gives CDR1 ENHRY, CDR2 SYGVKD. The DNA of the CDR3 is TGTGCCATCAGTGAGTGGGGAGCTGGGGCCAACGTCCTGACTTTC. This sequence encodes CAISEWGAGANVLTF.

This clonotype was found many times. V is TRBV25-1 and J is TRBJ1-2; 7 bases match TRBD1. The CDR3 is 18 residues long. After removal of 2 bases from V and 4 bases from J, the junction contained 16 bases not matched to a gene. Looked up from germline, CDR1 is MGHDK and CDR2 is SYGVNS. CDR3 DNA: TGTGCCAGCAGTGAAGATGGAGACAGGGCCCGTCGGGGCTATGGCTACACCTTC. This encodes CASSEDGDRARRGYGYTF.

In this sample, this clonotype turned up many times. It may be a read error: a sequence one base away is much more abundant. The J gene is TRBJ1-1, the V gene TRBV27; D remains unclear. The CDR3 sequence is 11 residues long. The ends were cut back, 6 bases at V and 0 bases at J, with 2 bases in the middle. Germline assignment: CDR1 MNHEY and CDR2 SMNVEV (reference sequence). CDR3 protein: CASRMNTEAFF. The CDR3 DNA reads TGTGCCAGCAGAATGAACACTGAAGCTTTCTTT.

The chain links TRBV7-3 to TRBJ2-1, with 9 bases fitting TRBD2. The germline V gene encodes CDR1 SGHTA and CDR2 FQGTGA. V lost 6 bases, J lost 9 bases, and 9 bases stayed unmatched. The CDR3 sequence is 14 residues long. CDR3 bases: TGTGCCAGCAGGTCTAGCGGGGCCGGGGGTGAGCAGTTCTTC. Its translation is CASRSSGAGGEQFF. The whole variable domain, remainder taken from reference TRBV7-3 and TRBJ2-1, is GAGVSQTPSNKVTEKGKYVELRCDPISGHTALYWYRQSLGQGPEFLIYFQGTGAADDSGLPNDRFFAVRPEGSVSTLKIQRTERGDSAVYLCASRSSGAGGEQFFGPGTRLTVL.

To note about this clonotype: A much larger clone differs from this one at a single base, so this may be a read error. The rearrangement joins TRBV6-2 or TRBV6-3 to TRBJ1-3; D gene ambiguous. Germline-derived CDR1 and CDR2 are MNHEY and SVGEGT. The CDR3 covers 16 residues. As DNA, the CDR3 is TGTGCCAGCAGTTATGGAGGCATCCTCTCTGGAAACGCCATATATTTT. Encoded protein: CASSYGGILSGNAIYF.

This clonotype was counted at least ten times. This sequence joins TRBV29-1 and TRBJ2-5; D might be TRBD1 (5 bases). The germline V gene has CDR1 SQVTM and CDR2 ANQGSEA. This CDR3 is 13 amino acids long. The V end was cut by 8 bases, the J end by 1 base, with 14 bases between. CDR3: CSPFPGSQETQYF. The CDR3 DNA reads as TGCAGCCCCTTCCCAGGGTCCCAAGAGACCCAGTACTTC.

This clonotype was recorded at least ten times. The chain joins TRBV28 to TRBJ2-7, with D maybe TRBD2 (5 bases). The CDR3 sequence is 13 residues long. CDR1 is MDHEN, CDR2 SYDVKM, per germline. Trimming shortened V by 7 bases and J by 0 bases, and 10 bases separated the two germline ends. CDR3 protein: CASMAGSSYEQYF. CDR3 sequence (DNA): TGTGCCAGCATGGCGGGTAGCTCCTACGAGCAGTACTTC.

This clonotype was detected once. This may be a read error, as it is one base from a much larger clone. The chain joins TRBV11-1 to TRBJ2-3; 8 bases map to TRBD1. Germline CDR1 SGHAT, CDR2 FQDESV (reference sequence). This CDR3 spans 16 amino acids. CDR3 DNA: TGTGCCTGCAGCCCGGACTCTGGGACAGGAGGTTATACGCAGTATTTT. Translated: CACSPDSGTGGYTQYF.